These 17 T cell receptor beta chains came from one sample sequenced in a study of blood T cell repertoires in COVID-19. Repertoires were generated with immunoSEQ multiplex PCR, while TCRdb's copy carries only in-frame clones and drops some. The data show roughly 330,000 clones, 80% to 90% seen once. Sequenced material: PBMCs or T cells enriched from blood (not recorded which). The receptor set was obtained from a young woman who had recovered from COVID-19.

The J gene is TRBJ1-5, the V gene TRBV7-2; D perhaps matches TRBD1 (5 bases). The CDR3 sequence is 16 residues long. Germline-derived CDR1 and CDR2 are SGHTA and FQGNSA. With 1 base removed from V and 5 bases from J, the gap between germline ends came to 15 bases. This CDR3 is CASSLERSGPYQPQHF. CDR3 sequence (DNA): TGTGCCAGCAGCTTAGAGCGCTCAGGGCCCTATCAGCCCCAGCATTTT.

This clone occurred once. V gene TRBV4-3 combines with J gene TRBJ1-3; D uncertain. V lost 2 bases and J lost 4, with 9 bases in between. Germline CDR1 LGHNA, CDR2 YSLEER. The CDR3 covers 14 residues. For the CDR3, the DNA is TGCGCCAGCAGCCAACTCCGGGTCGGAAACACCATATATTTT. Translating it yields CASSQLRVGNTIYF.

The CDR3 here is CASSLDSNTEAFF. The CDR3 coding sequence is TGTGCCAGCAGCCTGGACAGCAACACTGAAGCTTTCTTT. The J gene is TRBJ1-1, the V gene TRBV11-3, with D maybe TRBD1 (6 bases). CDR1 is SGHNT, CDR2 YENEEA, per germline. V gave up 5 bases and J gave up 2 bases, with 9 bases separating them. The CDR3 runs 13 residues.

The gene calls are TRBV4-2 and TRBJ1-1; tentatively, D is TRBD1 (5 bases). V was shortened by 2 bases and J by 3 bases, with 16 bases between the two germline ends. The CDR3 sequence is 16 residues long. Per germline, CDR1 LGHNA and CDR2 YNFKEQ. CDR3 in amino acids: CASSQMLRVVDTEAFF. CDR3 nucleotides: TGTGCCAGCAGCCAAATGCTCAGGGTAGTTGACACTGAAGCTTTCTTT.

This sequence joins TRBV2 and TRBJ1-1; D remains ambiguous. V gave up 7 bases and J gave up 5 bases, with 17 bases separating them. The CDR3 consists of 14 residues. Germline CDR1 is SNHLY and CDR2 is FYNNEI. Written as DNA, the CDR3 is TGTGCCAGCACTATACGCGGGGTCGGAACTGAAGCTTTCTTT. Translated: CASTIRGVGTEAFF.

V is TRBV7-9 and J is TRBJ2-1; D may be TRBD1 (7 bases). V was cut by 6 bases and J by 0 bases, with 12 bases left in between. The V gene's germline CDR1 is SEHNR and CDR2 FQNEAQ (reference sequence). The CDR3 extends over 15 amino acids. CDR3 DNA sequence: TGTGCCAGCAGGCGGGACAGCAGCTCCTACAATGAGCAGTTCTTC. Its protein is CASRRDSSSYNEQFF.

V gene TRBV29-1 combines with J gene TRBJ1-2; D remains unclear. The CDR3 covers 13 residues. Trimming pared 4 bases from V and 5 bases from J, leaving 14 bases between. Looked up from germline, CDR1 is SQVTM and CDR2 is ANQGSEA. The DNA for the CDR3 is TGCAGCGTTGTGACGGAAAGCGGTTATGGCTACACCTTC. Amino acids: CSVVTESGYGYTF. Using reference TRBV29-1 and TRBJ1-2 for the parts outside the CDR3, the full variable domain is SAVISQKPSRDICQRGTSLTIQCQVDSQVTMMFWYRQQPGQSLTLIATANQGSEATYESGFVIDKFPISRPNLTFSTLTVSNMSPEDSSIYLCSVVTESGYGYTFGSGTRLTVV.

CDR3 loop: CATADDPGGPQHF. CDR3 in DNA: TGTGCCACCGCAGACGACCCCGGCGGGCCCCAGCATTTT. The chain has TRBV10-3 and TRBJ1-5; D not resolved. CDR3 length: 13 residues. Germline CDR1 reads ENHRY; CDR2 reads SYGVKD. Trimming left V 10 bases short and J 9 bases short, with 19 bases between.

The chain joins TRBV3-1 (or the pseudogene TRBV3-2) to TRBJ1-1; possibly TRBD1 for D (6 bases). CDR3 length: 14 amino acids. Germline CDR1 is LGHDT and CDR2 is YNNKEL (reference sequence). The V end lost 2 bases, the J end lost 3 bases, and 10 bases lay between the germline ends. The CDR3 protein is CASSQLGADTEAFF. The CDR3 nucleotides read TGTGCCAGCAGCCAATTGGGGGCGGACACTGAAGCTTTCTTT.

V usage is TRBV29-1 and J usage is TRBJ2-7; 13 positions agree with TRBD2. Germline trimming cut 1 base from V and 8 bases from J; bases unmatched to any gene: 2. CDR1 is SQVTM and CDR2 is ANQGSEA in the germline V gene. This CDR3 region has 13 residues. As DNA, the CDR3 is TGCAGCGTTGAAGGACTAGCGGGGGGAAAGCAGTACTTC. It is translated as CSVEGLAGGKQYF.

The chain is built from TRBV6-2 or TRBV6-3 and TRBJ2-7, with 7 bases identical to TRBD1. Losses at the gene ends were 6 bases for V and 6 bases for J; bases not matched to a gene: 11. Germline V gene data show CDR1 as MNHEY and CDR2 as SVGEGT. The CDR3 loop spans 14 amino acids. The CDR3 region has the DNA TGTGCCAGCAGCCGAGCCACGACAGGGTCCGAGCAGTACTTC. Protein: CASSRATTGSEQYF.

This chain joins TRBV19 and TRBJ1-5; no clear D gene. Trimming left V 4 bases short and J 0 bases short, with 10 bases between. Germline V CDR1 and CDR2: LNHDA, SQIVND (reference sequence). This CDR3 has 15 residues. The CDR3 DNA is TGTGCCAGTAGTACCGGCGGCTATAGCAATCAGCCCCAGCATTTT. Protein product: CASSTGGYSNQPQHF.

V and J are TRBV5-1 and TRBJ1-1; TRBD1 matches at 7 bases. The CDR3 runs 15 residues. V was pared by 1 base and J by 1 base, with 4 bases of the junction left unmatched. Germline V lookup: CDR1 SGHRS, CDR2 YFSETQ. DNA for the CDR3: TGCGCCAGCAGCTTGAGCCACAGGGGGAACACTGAAGCTTTCTTT. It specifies CASSLSHRGNTEAFF.

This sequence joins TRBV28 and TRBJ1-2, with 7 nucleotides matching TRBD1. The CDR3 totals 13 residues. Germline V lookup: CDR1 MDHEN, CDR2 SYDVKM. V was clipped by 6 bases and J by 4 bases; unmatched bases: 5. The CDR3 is CASRTGYSYGYTF. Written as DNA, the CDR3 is TGTGCCAGCAGGACAGGGTATAGCTATGGCTACACCTTC.

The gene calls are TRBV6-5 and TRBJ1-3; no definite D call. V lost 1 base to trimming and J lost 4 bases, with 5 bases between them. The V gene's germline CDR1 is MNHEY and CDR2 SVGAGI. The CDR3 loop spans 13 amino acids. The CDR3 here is CASSYFMGNTIYF. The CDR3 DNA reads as TGTGCCAGCAGTTACTTCATGGGAAACACCATATATTTT.

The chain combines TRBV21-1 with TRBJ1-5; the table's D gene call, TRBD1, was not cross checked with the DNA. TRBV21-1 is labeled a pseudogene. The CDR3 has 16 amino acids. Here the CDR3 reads CASSKGQVYSNQPQHF. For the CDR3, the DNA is TGTGCCAGCAGCAAGGGGCAGGTGTATAGCAATCAGCCCCAGCATTTT.

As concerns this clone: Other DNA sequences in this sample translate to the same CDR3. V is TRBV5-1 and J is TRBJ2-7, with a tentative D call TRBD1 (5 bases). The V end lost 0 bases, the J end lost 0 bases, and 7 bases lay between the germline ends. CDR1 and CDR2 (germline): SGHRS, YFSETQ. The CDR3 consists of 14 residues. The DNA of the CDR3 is TGCGCCAGCAGCTTGGGGGGCAGCTCCTACGAGCAGTACTTC. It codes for CASSLGGSSYEQYF.